Sequencing of this TCR beta chain was carried out in a study of T cells in Graves' hyperthyroidism and ophthalmopathy. V trimming: 6 bases; J trimming: 4 bases; junction bases outside the gene matches: 6. Germline CDR1 MDHEN, CDR2 SYDVKM. This CDR3 spans 13 amino acids. RNA transcripts gave rise to amplified TCR beta CDR3 regions. The TCR CDR3 was amplified in a first-round RT-PCR using the HTBI primer set. TCRdb reprocessed the multiplex PCR reads via MiXCR and lists one record per CDR3 protein. This table has around 600,000 distinct CDR3 sequences, approximately 15% appearing once. This clonotype was counted ten times or more.

The chain is built from TRBV28 and TRBJ2-7, with 7 bases matching TRBD1. The receptor's source is a woman aged 18-29 years with Graves' ophthalmopathy. Sequenced input: blood. In DNA, the CDR3 is TGTGCCAGCAGCACAGGGGAGAGGTACGAGCAGTACTTC. Its translation: CASSTGERYEQYF.